This T cell receptor beta chain was sequenced for a study of OX40 agonist ivuxolimab in advanced cancers. About the research overall: Patients with prior anti-PD-1, anti-PD-L1 or anti-CTLA-4 therapy were eligible; 40% to 45% had some. Study findings and constraints: Both blood CD4+ and CD8+ T cells showed clonal growth by week 6 at 0.1 to 3.0 mg/kg.

The CDR3 runs to 13 residues. The germline gives CDR1 SGHNT, CDR2 YENEEA. The V end was cut by 2 bases, the J end by 7 bases, with 9 bases between. On this clone: Its cognate antigen is unknown.

Here immunoSEQ multiplex PCR was the method, and the copy in TCRdb shows in-frame clones only, minus some. The sample comprises about 44,000 clones, approximately 88% of which are singletons, and more than 15% rests with the top ten. Autoimmune disease history or systemic immunosuppression led to patient exclusion. The chain joins TRBV11-3 to TRBJ2-1; perhaps TRBD1 as D (6 bases). Source: CD4+ or CD8+ T cells sorted from blood, taken in a trial of the OX40 agonist ivuxolimab. The TCR originated in an adult with an advanced solid tumor such as melanoma, head and neck, liver or kidney cancer. CDR3 bases: TGTGCCAGCAGCTTACCAGGGGAAAATGAGCAGTTCTTC. As protein: CASSLPGENEQFF.